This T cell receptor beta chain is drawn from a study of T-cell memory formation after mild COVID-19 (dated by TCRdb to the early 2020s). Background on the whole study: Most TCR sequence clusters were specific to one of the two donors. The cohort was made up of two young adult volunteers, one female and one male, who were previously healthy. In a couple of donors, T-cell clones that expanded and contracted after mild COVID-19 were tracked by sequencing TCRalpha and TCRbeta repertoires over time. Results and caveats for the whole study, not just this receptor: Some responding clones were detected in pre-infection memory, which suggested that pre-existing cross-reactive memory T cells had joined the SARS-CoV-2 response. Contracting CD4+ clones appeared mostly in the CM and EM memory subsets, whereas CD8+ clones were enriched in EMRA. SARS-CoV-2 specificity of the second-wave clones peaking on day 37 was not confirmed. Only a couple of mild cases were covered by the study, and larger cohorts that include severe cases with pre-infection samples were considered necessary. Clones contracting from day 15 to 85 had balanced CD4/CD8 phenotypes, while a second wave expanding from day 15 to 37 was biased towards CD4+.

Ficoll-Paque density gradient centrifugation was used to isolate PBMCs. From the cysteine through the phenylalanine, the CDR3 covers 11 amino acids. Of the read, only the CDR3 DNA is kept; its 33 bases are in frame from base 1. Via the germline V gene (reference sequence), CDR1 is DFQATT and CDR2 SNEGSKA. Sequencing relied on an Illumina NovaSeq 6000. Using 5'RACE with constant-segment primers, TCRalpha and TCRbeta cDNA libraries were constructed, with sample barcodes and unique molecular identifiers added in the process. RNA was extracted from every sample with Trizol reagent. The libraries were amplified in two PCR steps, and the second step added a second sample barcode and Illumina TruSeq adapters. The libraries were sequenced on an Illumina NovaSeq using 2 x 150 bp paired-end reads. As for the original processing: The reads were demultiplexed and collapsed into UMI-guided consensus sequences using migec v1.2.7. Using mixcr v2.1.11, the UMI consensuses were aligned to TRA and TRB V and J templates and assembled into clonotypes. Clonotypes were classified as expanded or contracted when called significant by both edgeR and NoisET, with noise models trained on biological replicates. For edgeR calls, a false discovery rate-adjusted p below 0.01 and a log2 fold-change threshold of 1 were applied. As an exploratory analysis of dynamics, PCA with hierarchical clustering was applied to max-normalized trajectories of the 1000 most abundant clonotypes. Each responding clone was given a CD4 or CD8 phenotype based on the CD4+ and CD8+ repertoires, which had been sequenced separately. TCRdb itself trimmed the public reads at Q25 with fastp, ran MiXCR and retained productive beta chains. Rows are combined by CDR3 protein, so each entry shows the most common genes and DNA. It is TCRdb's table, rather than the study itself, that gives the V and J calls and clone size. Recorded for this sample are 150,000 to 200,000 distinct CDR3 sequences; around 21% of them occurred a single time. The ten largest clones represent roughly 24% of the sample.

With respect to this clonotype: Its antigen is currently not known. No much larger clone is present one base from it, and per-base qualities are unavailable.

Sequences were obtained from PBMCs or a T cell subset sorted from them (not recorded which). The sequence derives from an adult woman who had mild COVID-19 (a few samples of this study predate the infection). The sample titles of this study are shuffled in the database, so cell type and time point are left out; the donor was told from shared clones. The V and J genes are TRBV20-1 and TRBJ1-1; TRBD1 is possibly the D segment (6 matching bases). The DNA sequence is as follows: TGCAGCGTCCGGGGGGCCGCGGAAGCTTTCTTT. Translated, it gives CSVRGAAEAFF.